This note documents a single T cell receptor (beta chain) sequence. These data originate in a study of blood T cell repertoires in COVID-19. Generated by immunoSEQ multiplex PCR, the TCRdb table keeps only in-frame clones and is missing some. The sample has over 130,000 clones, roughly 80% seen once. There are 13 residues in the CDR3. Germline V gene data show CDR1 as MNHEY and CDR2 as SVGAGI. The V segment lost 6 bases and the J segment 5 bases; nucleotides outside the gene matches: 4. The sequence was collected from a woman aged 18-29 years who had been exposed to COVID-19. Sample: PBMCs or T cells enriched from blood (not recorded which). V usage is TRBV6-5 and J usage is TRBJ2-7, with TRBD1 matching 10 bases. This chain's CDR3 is CASRGTGVNEQYF. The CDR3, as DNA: TGTGCCAGCAGGGGGACAGGGGTGAACGAGCAGTACTTC.